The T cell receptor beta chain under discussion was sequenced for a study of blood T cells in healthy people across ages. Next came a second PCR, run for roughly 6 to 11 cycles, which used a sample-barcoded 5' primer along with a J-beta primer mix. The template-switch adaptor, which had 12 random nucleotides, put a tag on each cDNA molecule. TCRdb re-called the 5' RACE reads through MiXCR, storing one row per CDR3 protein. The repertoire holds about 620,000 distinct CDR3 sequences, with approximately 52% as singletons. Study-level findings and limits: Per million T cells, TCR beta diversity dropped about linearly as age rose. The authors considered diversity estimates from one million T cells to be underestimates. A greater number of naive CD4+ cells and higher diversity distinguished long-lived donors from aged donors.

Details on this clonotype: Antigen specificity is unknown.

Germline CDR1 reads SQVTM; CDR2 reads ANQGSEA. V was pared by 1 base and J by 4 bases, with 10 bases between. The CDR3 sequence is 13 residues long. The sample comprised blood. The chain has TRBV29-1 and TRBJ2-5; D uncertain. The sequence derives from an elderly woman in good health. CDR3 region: CSVEAGFVETQYF. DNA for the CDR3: TGCAGCGTTGAAGCCGGGTTTGTAGAGACCCAGTACTTC. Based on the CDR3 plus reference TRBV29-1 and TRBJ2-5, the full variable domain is SAVISQKPSRDICQRGTSLTIQCQVDSQVTMMFWYRQQPGQSLTLIATANQGSEATYESGFVIDKFPISRPNLTFSTLTVSNMSPEDSSIYLCSVEAGFVETQYFGPGTRLLVL.